The rows below give T cell receptor beta chains drawn from one sample of a study of cytomegalovirus exposure and HLA in healthy donors. Libraries were prepared by immunoSEQ multiplex PCR; TCRdb keeps only in-frame clonotypes and omits some of them. The data contain fewer than 180,000 clones, 60% to 70% of them singletons. Sequenced input: PBMCs. The receptors here all came from a woman in her sixties in good health and CMV-seropositive. CDR3s include the opening cysteine and the closing phenylalanine or tryptophan. Each record gives: D gene, clone size, J gene, V gene, CDR3 protein, CDR3 DNA. The D gene is left open where the match is weak. Some rows have no size entry. The others give once, few or many, or a class for an expanded clone.

>TRBD2|NA|TRBJ2-5|TRBV19
CASSRLAGGKDETQYF
TGTGCCAGTAGCCGACTAGCGGGGGGAAAGGATGAGACCCAGTACTTC
>NA|few|TRBJ2-7|TRBV5-1
CASSLGDEQYF
TGCGCCAGCAGCTTGGGCGACGAGCAGTACTTC
>TRBD2|once|TRBJ2-1|TRBV27
CASSYGGGKKFF
TGTGCCAGCAGTTATGGCGGGGGTAAGAAATTCTTC
>NA|NA|TRBJ2-4|TRBV2
CASSVGPGRGNIQYF
TGTGCCAGCAGTGTTGGACCCGGGCGCGGGAACATTCAGTACTTC
>TRBD2|NA|TRBJ2-5|TRBV29-1
CSVESSGSAEQYF
TGCAGCGTTGAAAGTAGCGGGAGTGCAGAGCAGTACTTC
>NA|NA|TRBJ1-3|TRBV11-2
CASSSWQGTSGNTIYF
TGTGCCAGCAGCTCTTGGCAGGGGACGTCTGGAAACACCATATATTTT
>TRBD2|NA|TRBJ2-3|TRBV5-1
CASSSVAGQDTQYF
TGCGCCAGCAGCTCAGTAGCGGGACAAGATACGCAGTATTTT
>TRBD1|once|TRBJ1-6|TRBV5-1
CASSIQTGGSNSPLHF
TGCGCCAGCAGCATACAGACAGGGGGCTCTAATTCACCCCTCCACTTT
>TRBD2|few|TRBJ2-5|TRBV7-2
CASSTSTSGRLQETQYF
TGTGCCAGCAGCACCTCTACTAGCGGGAGATTACAAGAGACCCAGTACTTC
>TRBD2|NA|TRBJ2-2|TRBV9
CASKSSGRSTGGNTGELFF
TGTGCCAGCAAGTCTAGCGGGAGGTCGACGGGGGGAAACACCGGGGAGCTGTTTTTT
>NA|NA|TRBJ2-3|TRBV7-9
CASSSEADTQYF
TGTGCCAGCAGCTCGGAGGCAGATACGCAGTATTTT
>NA|few|TRBJ1-1|TRBV5-1
CASGQGDLQRGTEAFF
TGCGCCAGCGGGCAGGGTGACCTACAAAGAGGCACTGAAGCTTTCTTT
>NA|few|TRBJ1-2|TRBV10-3
CAIRHRDYGYTF
TGTGCCATCAGACACAGGGACTATGGCTACACCTTC
>TRBD2|NA|TRBJ2-3|TRBV29-1
CSDSGRSNTQYF
TGCAGCGATAGCGGGAGGTCAAATACGCAGTATTTT
>NA|NA|TRBJ2-1|TRBV19
CASKAVRVNNEQFF
TGTGCCAGTAAAGCGGTTAGGGTTAACAATGAGCAGTTCTTC
>NA|NA|TRBJ2-7|TRBV27
CASSSGRRPYEQYF
TGTGCCAGCAGTTCCGGGAGACGCCCCTACGAGCAGTACTTC
>TRBD2|NA|TRBJ2-7|TRBV29-1
CSVRTSGRGEQYF
TGCAGCGTTAGGACTAGCGGGAGAGGCGAGCAGTACTTC
>NA|few|TRBJ2-3|TRBV5-4
CASSSRVGDTQYF
TGTGCCAGCAGCTCGAGGGTGGGAGATACGCAGTATTTT
>TRBD1|NA|TRBJ2-5|TRBV5-6
CASSLTGDEETQYF
TGTGCCAGCAGCTTGACAGGGGATGAAGAGACCCAGTACTTC
>TRBD1|few|TRBJ2-3|TRBV5-1
CASARQGTPSTDTQYF
TGCGCCAGCGCCAGACAGGGGACCCCGAGCACAGATACGCAGTATTTT
>TRBD2|few|TRBJ2-5|TRBV5-1
CASSLGTSGTQYF
TGCGCCAGCAGCTTGGGGACTAGCGGGACCCAGTACTTC
>NA|few|TRBJ1-1|TRBV14
CASSQDVGVRYTEAFF
TGTGCCAGCAGCCAAGATGTAGGGGTTCGGTACACTGAAGCTTTCTTT
>NA|NA|TRBJ2-7|TRBV30
CAWTLQGSYEQYF
TGTGCCTGGACGTTACAGGGTTCCTACGAGCAGTACTTC
>NA|NA|TRBJ1-5|TRBV2
CASSGFQGADQPQHF
TGTGCCAGCAGTGGGTTTCAGGGCGCGGATCAGCCCCAGCATTTT
>NA|NA|TRBJ2-3|TRBV5-1
CASSEAGTDTQYF
TGCGCCAGCAGCGAGGCGGGAACAGATACGCAGTATTTT
>TRBD1|once|TRBJ1-6|TRBV5-1
CASSLGQGYNSPLHF
TGCGCCAGCAGCTTGGGACAGGGATATAATTCACCCCTCCACTTT
>NA|NA|TRBJ1-1|TRBV7-9
CASSLDSGTEAFF
TGTGCCAGCAGCTTAGACTCGGGCACTGAAGCTTTCTTT
>TRBD2|NA|TRBJ2-3|TRBV10-3
CAISERRLAPEVTDTQYF
TGTGCCATCAGTGAGAGGAGACTAGCTCCCGAGGTCACAGATACGCAGTATTTT
>TRBD1|NA|TRBJ1-2|TRBV9
CASSLVPGQGNYGYTF
TGTGCCAGCAGCTTAGTCCCGGGACAGGGGAACTATGGCTACACCTTC
>TRBD2|NA|TRBJ2-1|TRBV4-2
CASSGGLAGGSYNEQFF
TGTGCCAGCAGCGGGGGACTAGCGGGGGGCTCCTACAATGAGCAGTTCTTC
>NA|NA|TRBJ2-3|TRBV30
CAWSGLAGESTDTQYF
TGTGCCTGGAGTGGTTTGGCAGGGGAATCCACAGATACGCAGTATTTT
>NA|few|TRBJ2-2|TRBV5-1
CASSSAGELFF
TGCGCCAGCAGCTCGGCCGGGGAGCTGTTTTTT
>NA|NA|TRBJ1-2|TRBV29-1
CSVERQGILSGYTF
TGCAGCGTTGAACGGCAGGGCATTTTGAGTGGCTACACCTTC
>TRBD2|NA|TRBJ2-2|TRBV5-1
CASSPGTSGYPRELFF
TGCGCCAGCAGCCCCGGGACTAGCGGTTATCCCAGGGAGCTGTTTTTT
>TRBD1|NA|TRBJ1-1|TRBV28
CASSLGQTNTEAFF
TGTGCCAGCAGTTTGGGACAGACGAACACTGAAGCTTTCTTT
>TRBD2|NA|TRBJ2-7|TRBV7-8
CASSLLGGSGDYEQYF
TGTGCCAGCAGCTTACTCGGGGGGAGCGGGGACTACGAGCAGTACTTC
>NA|NA|TRBJ2-3|TRBV11-3
CASGPGGTTTQYF
TGTGCCAGCGGCCCAGGGGGGACCACTACGCAGTATTTT
>TRBD1|NA|TRBJ2-3|TRBV7-8
CASSGRQGAPTSTDTQYF
TGTGCCAGCAGCGGCCGCCAGGGGGCACCGACTAGCACAGATACGCAGTATTTT
>NA|NA|TRBJ2-7|TRBV5-4
CASSLGGGSYEQYF
TGTGCCAGCAGCTTGGGGGGAGGCTCCTACGAGCAGTACTTC
>TRBD2|NA|TRBJ2-1|TRBV28
CASSLGTSGIDEQFF
TGTGCCAGCAGTTTGGGGACTAGCGGGATAGATGAGCAGTTCTTC
>NA|NA|TRBJ2-2|TRBV5-1
CASRDPGAGGELFF
TGCGCCAGCAGGGATCCAGGGGCCGGCGGGGAGCTGTTTTTT
>TRBD2|NA|TRBJ2-7|TRBV5-1
CASSSQAGGSYEQYF
TGCGCCAGCAGCTCCCAAGCGGGAGGCTCCTACGAGCAGTACTTC
>TRBD1|once|TRBJ2-3|TRBV6-4
CASSAGTGGSDTQYF
TGTGCCAGCAGTGCCGGGACAGGGGGCTCCGATACGCAGTATTTT
>NA|NA|TRBJ2-3|TRBV6-1
CASSEAVGGDTQYF
TGTGCCAGCAGTGAAGCAGTCGGGGGAGATACGCAGTATTTT
>NA|NA|TRBJ2-1|TRBV4-1
CASSRGTYEQFF
TGCGCCAGCAGCCGTGGGACTTATGAGCAGTTCTTC
>NA|once|TRBJ2-5|TRBV28
CASSDGGAGGRETQYF
TGTGCCAGCAGCGATGGCGGGGCGGGCGGACGAGAGACCCAGTACTTC
>NA|few|TRBJ2-3|TRBV9
CASTPGDGGDTQYF
TGTGCCAGCACCCCTGGTGATGGGGGGGATACGCAGTATTTT
>TRBD2|once|TRBJ2-1|TRBV2
CASRARAGLGQNEQFF
TGTGCCAGCAGGGCCCGGGCGGGACTAGGCCAAAATGAGCAGTTCTTC
>NA|NA|TRBJ2-3|TRBV5-4
CASSLIVTKDTQYF
TGCGCCAGCAGCTTGATAGTAACTAAAGATACGCAGTATTTT
>TRBD2|NA|TRBJ2-1|TRBV7-2
CASSSGLAGGKEQFF
TGTGCCAGCAGCTCGGGACTAGCGGGAGGCAAAGAGCAGTTCTTC
>TRBD1|NA|TRBJ1-1|TRBV5-1
CASSRTGQGNTEAFF
TGCGCCAGCAGCAGGACGGGACAGGGGAACACTGAAGCTTTCTTT
>NA|few|TRBJ1-3|TRBV5-1
CASSLVEGSGNTIYF
TGCGCCAGCAGCTTGGTAGAGGGCTCTGGAAACACCATATATTTT
>TRBD1|NA|TRBJ1-2|TRBV29-1
CSVGQGQGAYYGYTF
TGCAGCGTTGGACAGGGACAGGGTGCTTACTATGGCTACACCTTC
>TRBD2|NA|TRBJ2-4|TRBV7-9
CASSLGLAGGGPKNIQYF
TGTGCCAGCAGCTTAGGGCTAGCGGGAGGGGGCCCCAAAAACATTCAGTACTTC
>TRBD1|NA|TRBJ2-5|TRBV7-8
CASSLRDRGAETQYF
TGTGCCAGCAGCCTCCGGGACAGGGGAGCGGAGACCCAGTACTTC